The 26 T cell receptor beta chains below all came from one sample that was sequenced in a study of tumor-infiltrating lymphocytes in oesophageal squamous cell carcinoma listed by TCRdb under 2016. Library method: PCR. Sequenced using an Illumina HiSeq 2000. TCRdb trimmed the raw reads at Q25, called clones with MiXCR and kept productive beta chains. When rows share a CDR3 protein, they turn into one entry using the most common DNA and genes. The sample table contains over 15,000 distinct CDR3 sequences; only one count was recorded for about 43% of them. The ten largest account for about 33% of the sample. Material for sequencing was normal esophageal tissue next to the tumor. These receptors all stem from a female donor with esophageal squamous cell carcinoma.

The chain uses TRBV28 and TRBJ2-7; D uncertain. The J call may be mistaken, given a closer DNA end match to TRBJ2-1. The CDR3 consists of 11 residues. Germline CDR1 is MDHEN and CDR2 is SYDVKM. CDR3 sequence: CASRRLHEQFF. The DNA for the CDR3 is TGTGCCAGCAGGAGGCTTCATGAGCAGTTCTTC.

This clonotype was detected many times. A read error may explain this, as a much larger clone is one base away. The chain links TRBV19 to TRBJ2-5; D remains ambiguous. Germline loops: CDR1 LNHDA, CDR2 SQIVND (reference sequence). The CDR3 contains 11 residues. Trimming removed 3 bases at V and 11 bases at J, with 10 bases between. The CDR3 sequence: CASSMDVEQYF. CDR3 sequence (DNA): TGTGCCAGTAGTATGGATGTAGAGCAGTACTTC.

This clonotype was observed many times. The rearrangement uses TRBV28 and TRBJ1-2; D possibly corresponds to TRBD1 (5 bases). CDR3 length: 14 amino acids. CDR1 and CDR2 (germline): MDHEN, SYDVKM. The ends were cut back, 3 bases at V and 8 bases at J, with 16 bases in the middle. The CDR3 nucleotides are TGTGCCAGCAGTTTGGGTGGGACCGTCTTAGGCTACACCTTC. Protein product: CASSLGGTVLGYTF.

This clonotype was counted a single time. As DNA, the CDR3 is TGTGCCAGCAGCTTAGAACAGGAGAACACTGAAGCTTTCTTT. It is translated as CASSLEQENTEAFF. The chain recombines TRBV7-3 with TRBJ1-1; weak D call: TRBD1 (5 bases). CDR1 and CDR2 (germline): SGHTA, FQGTGA. V was shortened by 2 bases and J by 1 base, with 8 bases between the two germline ends. There are 14 residues in the CDR3. The full variable domain, its missing parts supplied by reference TRBV7-3 and TRBJ1-1, is GAGVSQTPSNKVTEKGKYVELRCDPISGHTALYWYRQSLGQGPEFLIYFQGTGAADDSGLPNDRFFAVRPEGSVSTLKIQRTERGDSAVYLCASSLEQENTEAFFGQGTRLTVV.

The rearrangement uses TRBV7-2 and TRBJ1-2; D possibly corresponds to TRBD1 (5 bases). V was pared by 3 bases and J by 7 bases, with 15 bases between. Germline CDR1 and CDR2: SGHTA and FQGNSA. The CDR3 totals 14 residues. The CDR3 region has the DNA TGTGCCAGCAGCTTGCCAGGGTTCAGCGGTGGCTACACCTTC. Translating gives CASSLPGFSGGYTF.

The chain is built from TRBV12-3 or TRBV12-4 and TRBJ2-1; no clear D gene. The DNA end is more similar to TRBJ2-7, so the J call may be wrong. This CDR3 is built from 13 residues. Here the CDR3 DNA reads TGTGCCAGCAGTTTTAGGGCTTTGGGCGAGCAGTACTTC. Translated, it gives CASSFRALGEQYF.

In its sample, this clonotype was seen once. The J gene is TRBJ2-2, the V gene TRBV5-6; 9 nucleotides match TRBD2. V dropped 2 bases and J dropped 2; count of bases not matched to a gene: 7. Germline V lookup: CDR1 SGHDT, CDR2 YYEEEE. The CDR3 is 17 residues long. Here the CDR3 DNA reads TGTGCCAGCAGCTTCCAGGTAGCGGGGGTTAACACCGGGGAGCTGTTTTTT. Translating gives CASSFQVAGVNTGELFF.

This clonotype was detected ten times or more. The chain is built from TRBV19 and TRBJ1-2; perhaps TRBD1 as D (5 bases). The CDR3 is made up of 12 amino acids. The V gene lost 8 bases and the J gene lost 4 bases, with 11 bases spanning the gap. CDR1 is LNHDA, CDR2 SQIVND, per germline (reference sequence). In DNA form, the CDR3 reads TGTGCCAGTTCCAGACAGCTCTATGGCTACACCTTC. Protein sequence: CASSRQLYGYTF.

This clonotype is classed as medium-sized. V usage is TRBV7-2 and J usage is TRBJ1-1, with 12 positions matching TRBD1. The germline V gene encodes CDR1 SGHTA and CDR2 FQGNSA. V shed 1 base, J shed 5 bases, and the junction held 14 bases outside the gene matches. The CDR3 covers 19 residues. The CDR3 sequence is CASSLEISGTGGRRTEAFF. The DNA for the CDR3 is TGTGCCAGCAGCTTAGAAATATCTGGGACAGGGGGCCGCCGAACTGAAGCTTTCTTT.

This clonotype has only a few counts. This chain joins TRBV5-1 and TRBJ2-1; 11 nucleotides match TRBD2. CDR1 SGHRS and CDR2 YFSETQ come from the germline V gene. V trimming: 6 bases; J trimming: 5 bases; junction bases outside the gene matches: 7. This CDR3 has 15 amino acids. For the CDR3, the DNA is TGCGCCAGCACCTACCTAGCGGGAGGAAACAATGAGCAGTTCTTC. It yields the protein CASTYLAGGNNEQFF.

This clonotype was seen many times. This chain joins TRBV24-1 and TRBJ2-3; TRBD1 matches 9 bases. The J segment lost 1 base and the V segment lost 4 bases, leaving 20 bases of the junction unmatched. The germline gives CDR1 KGHDR, CDR2 SFDVKD. CDR3 size: 21 residues. DNA for the CDR3: TGTGCCACCAGTGACCCTTCTTTTACTCCGGGACAGGGCCTGGGCACAGATACGCAGTATTTT. Its translation is CATSDPSFTPGQGLGTDTQYF.

This clonotype was seen only once. One end of the junction does not line up with germline, which may come from a read error. This chain joins TRBV28 and TRBJ2-7, with D perhaps TRBD2 (6 bases). This CDR3 has 15 residues. CDR1 is MDHEN and CDR2 is SYDVKM in the germline V gene. The CDR3 DNA reads TGTGCCAACAGTTTAGATTACGGGGGAAACTACGAGCAGTACTTC. This translates into CANSLDYGGNYEQYF.

The CDR3 DNA reads as TGTGCCAGCAGCTTAATGTTGGAGACCCAGTACTTC. This translates into CASSLMLETQYF. The genes are TRBV11-2 and TRBJ2-4, with no clear D. TRBJ2-5 explains the end of the DNA better; the J call may be wrong. This CDR3 comprises 12 residues. The germline V gene encodes CDR1 SGHAT and CDR2 FQNNGV.

With respect to this clonotype: Given a much more abundant clone one base away, this may be a read error. The CDR3 region is CATYHYNEQYF. CDR3 coding DNA: TGTGCCACCTACCACTACAATGAGCAGTACTTC. The rearrangement uses TRBV28 and TRBJ2-1; no reliable D call. The DNA end favors TRBJ2-7, so the J call may be wrong. Per germline, CDR1 MDHEN and CDR2 SYDVKM. The CDR3 loop spans 11 amino acids.

The rearrangement joins TRBV7-1 to TRBJ2-3, with 8 bases identical to TRBD1. TRBV7-1 is treated as an ORF (open reading frame) with a function not yet certain. V lost 7 bases and J lost 0; bases outside the gene matches: 3. The CDR3 length is 14 residues. CDR3 DNA: TGTGCCAGCAACCGACAGGGGAGCACAGATACGCAGTATTTT. Translated: CASNRQGSTDTQYF.

For this clonotype: Since the CDR3 does not end with the conserved phenylalanine or tryptophan, this likely comes from a read error. The DNA is left out, because the CDR3 cannot be placed on it with certainty; the CDR3 is given as TCRdb lists it. The chain links TRBV7-8 to TRBJ1-6. Including both end residues, the CDR3 is 15 amino acids long. Looked up from germline, CDR1 is SGHVS and CDR2 is FQNEAQ. CDR3 protein: CASSTEDQNIQYFGP.

The V gene is TRBV6-1, the J gene TRBJ2-5; 9 nucleotides agree with TRBD2. Germline V lookup: CDR1 MNHNS, CDR2 SASEGT. CDR3 size: 13 residues. J gave up 11 bases and V 9 bases, and 13 bases lay outside the gene matches. CDR3 coding DNA: TGTGCCAGTAGCGGGAGAGGCTACAATGAGCAGTACTTC. It yields the protein CASSGRGYNEQYF.

The chain has TRBV5-5 and TRBJ1-2, with 11 bases lining up with TRBD1. With V trimmed by 7 bases and J by 6 bases, 20 bases remained unmatched. CDR1 and CDR2 (germline): SGHKS, YYEKEE (reference sequence). CDR3 length: 18 amino acids. The CDR3 loop reads CASVSPRDRGALRNGYTF. The CDR3 DNA reads as TGTGCCAGCGTCTCCCCGAGGGACAGGGGGGCCCTTAGAAATGGCTACACCTTC.

V gene TRBV18 combines with J gene TRBJ1-1; D may correspond to TRBD1 or TRBD2 (5 bases each). The DNA end favors TRBJ2-2, so the J call may be wrong. In germline, CDR1 is KGHSH, CDR2 LQKENI. The length of the CDR3 is 15 residues. CDR3 loop: CASSFDSGGTGELFF. The DNA for the CDR3 is TGTGCCAGCTCATTCGACAGCGGTGGGACCGGGGAGCTGTTTTTT.

This chain connects TRBV7-8 to TRBJ2-7, with TRBD2 identical over 7 bases. CDR1 and CDR2 (germline): SGHVS, FQNEAQ. The CDR3 spans 12 residues. The CDR3 protein is CATSGTGYEQYF. The CDR3, as DNA: TGTGCTACGAGCGGGACCGGTTACGAGCAGTACTTC.

This rearrangement joins TRBV7-6 to TRBJ2-5; D may be TRBD2 (5 bases). This CDR3 has 13 amino acids. V shed 1 base and J shed 2 bases, with 5 bases lying between them. CDR1 is SGHVS and CDR2 is FNYEAQ in the germline V gene. CDR3 coding DNA: TGTGCCAGCAGCTTAGGGACTCAAGAGACCCAGTACTTC. It yields the protein CASSLGTQETQYF. Looking up the rest from reference TRBV7-6 and TRBJ2-5 gives the full variable domain: GAGVSQSPRYKVTKRGQDVALRCDPISGHVSLYWYRQALGQGPEFLTYFNYEAQQDKSGLPNDRFSAERPEGSISTLTIQRTEQRDSAMYRCASSLGTQETQYFGPGTRLLVL.

This clonotype was picked up many times. The CDR3 does not close with the conserved phenylalanine or tryptophan, likely indicating a read error. Because the CDR3's place on the DNA is in doubt, the DNA is left out and the CDR3 is given as listed by TCRdb. The gene calls are TRBV7-9 and TRBJ2-7; TRBD1, the table's D call, lacks a check against the DNA. CDR1 and CDR2 (germline): SEHNR, FQNEAQ (reference sequence). The CDR3 extends over 15 residues, inclusive of both ends. CDR3 region: CASSPRGANGYTFGS.

Of note for this clonotype: The junction shows a germline mismatch at one end, possibly a read error. V usage is TRBV12-3 or TRBV12-4 and J usage is TRBJ2-6; D gene unclear. This CDR3 comprises 13 residues. The CDR3 nucleotides are TGTGCCAGCAGACAGAACCTTAATTCACCCCTCCACTTC. Translation gives CASRQNLNSPLHF.

V and J are TRBV7-3 and TRBJ2-3, with D uncertain. Judging by the DNA end, TRBJ2-7 fits better; the J call may be wrong. Germline CDR1 SGHTA, CDR2 FQGTGA. The CDR3 extends over 13 amino acids. As DNA, the CDR3 is TGTGCCAGCAGCTTATTAAGCGCAGATACGCAGTACTTC. It is translated as CASSLLSADTQYF.

By proportion, this clonotype is medium-sized. The chain is built from TRBV12-3 or TRBV12-4 and TRBJ2-7; 8 nucleotides line up with TRBD1. The J segment lost 4 bases and the V segment lost 1 base, leaving 6 bases of the junction unmatched. The CDR3 sequence is 15 residues long. As DNA, the CDR3 is TGTGCCAGCAGTTTAGGGGCAGGGGGCGCGTACGAGCAGTACTTC. Its protein product is CASSLGAGGAYEQYF.

This clonotype was seen at least ten times. The chain's CDR3 is CASSLSREQYF. The CDR3 region has the DNA TGTGCCAGCAGCTTAAGCAGGGAGCAGTACTTC. The V and J genes are TRBV7-2 and TRBJ2-7; D is undetermined. The germline V gene has CDR1 SGHTA and CDR2 FQGNSA. V lost 2 bases and J lost 7, with 6 bases in between. The CDR3 sequence is 11 residues long.